These 8 T cell receptor beta chains were sequenced from one sample in a study of T cell responses to AZD1222 COVID-19 vaccine. The repertoire was sequenced with immunoSEQ multiplex PCR; TCRdb's copy has only in-frame clones and lacks some. The data contain more than 95,000 clones, 80% to 90% of them seen just once; the ten biggest clones take up 3.9%. The sequenced sample was peripheral blood, obtained on day 0 of MenACWY control vaccination. The source of these receptors is an adult in good health.

The chain has TRBV6-5 and TRBJ1-1, with a tentative D call TRBD1 (6 bases). CDR1 is MNHEY, CDR2 SVGAGI, per germline. This CDR3 region has 14 residues. Trimming took 6 bases from V and 6 from J, leaving 17 bases between them. CDR3 nucleotide sequence: TGTGCCAGCAGACTTCAACAGGGCTTGGCTGAAGCTTTCTTT. Protein sequence: CASRLQQGLAEAFF.

This clone was seen just once. The V call is TRBV7-9, the J call TRBJ1-3; D gene unclear. The germline V and J ends were trimmed by 4 bases and 8 bases, with 6 bases remaining between them. The CDR3 sequence is 11 residues long. Per germline, CDR1 SEHNR and CDR2 FQNEAQ (reference sequence). The DNA for the CDR3 is TGTGCCAGCAGCTGGGGTGACACCATATATTTT. This codes for CASSWGDTIYF.

This chain links TRBV4-1 with TRBJ2-5; a possible D gene is TRBD1 (6 bases). V dropped 1 base and J dropped 4 bases, with 16 bases sitting between them. Germline CDR1 MGHRA, CDR2 YSYEKL. The CDR3 is made up of 16 amino acids. The CDR3 DNA follows: TGCGCCAGCAGCCAAGTCACGTTGGCAGGGGTAGAGACCCAGTACTTC. Its protein is CASSQVTLAGVETQYF.

The rearrangement uses TRBV7-9 and TRBJ2-2; 8 nucleotides line up with TRBD1. Germline V gene sequence: CDR1 SEHNR, CDR2 FQNEAQ (reference sequence). V trimming: 2 bases; J trimming: 5 bases; junction bases outside the gene matches: 16. The CDR3 extends over 19 amino acids. Written as DNA, the CDR3 is TGTGCCAGCAGCTTATCCAACCTAAGGACAGGGTTAGTGACCGGGGAGCTGTTTTTT. This codes for CASSLSNLRTGLVTGELFF.

V and J are TRBV18 and TRBJ1-2, with 12 bases identical to TRBD1. This CDR3 is 15 amino acids long. Germline V CDR1 and CDR2: KGHSH, LQKENI. Unmatched junction bases numbered 5, after V lost 3 bases and J lost 6 bases. CDR3 in amino acids: CASSPTRDRGHGYTF. CDR3 nucleotide sequence: TGTGCCAGCTCACCGACCAGGGACAGGGGGCATGGCTACACCTTC.

This rearrangement joins TRBV13 to TRBJ1-2, with D perhaps TRBD1 (6 bases). The CDR3 totals 16 residues. V lost 7 bases and J 1 base, leaving 19 bases between the germline ends. The germline V gene encodes CDR1 PRHDT and CDR2 FYEKMQ (reference sequence). CDR3 loop: CASIQRGGSYNYGYTF. CDR3 nucleotides: TGTGCCAGCATACAGAGAGGGGGGAGTTATAACTATGGCTACACCTTC.

The count of this clone is one. V gene TRBV28 combines with J gene TRBJ1-5, with 8 nucleotides matching TRBD1. Germline CDR1 is MDHEN and CDR2 is SYDVKM. V lost 6 bases, J lost 7 bases, and 8 bases stayed unmatched. This CDR3 is 14 amino acids long. The CDR3 nucleotides are TGTGCCAGCAGCCGTCACAGGGGGACACAGCCCCAGCATTTT. Protein sequence: CASSRHRGTQPQHF.

The genes are TRBV9 and TRBJ2-1; perhaps D is TRBD1 or TRBD2 (6 bases each). CDR1 SGDLS and CDR2 YYNGEE come from the germline V gene. V lost 2 bases to trimming and J lost 5 bases, with 20 bases between them. The CDR3 loop spans 17 amino acids. This CDR3 reads CASSVEKGGSFNNEQFF. The DNA for the CDR3 is TGTGCCAGCAGCGTCGAAAAGGGGGGAAGTTTCAACAATGAGCAGTTCTTC.